This T cell receptor (beta chain) comes out of a study of CD8+CD57+ T cells in acquired aplastic anemia. Background on the study: 3.2 ug was the average amount of DNA from sorted CD4+ and CD8+ cells.

Before being chosen for sequencing, patients had shown CD8+CD57+ cell expansion by flow cytometry. Germline V gene data show CDR1 as SNHLY and CDR2 as FYNNEI. The CDR3 consists of 14 residues. V lost 6 bases, J lost 1 base, and 12 bases lay in between. Genomic DNA constituted the template upon which TCR beta VDJ and CDR3 profiling was performed. In TCRdb, the reads were re-called with MiXCR into one record per CDR3 protein. The sample lists 95,000 to 150,000 distinct CDR3 sequences, approximately 50% occurring once. The rearrangement links TRBV2 to TRBJ1-1; tentatively, D is TRBD1 (6 bases). This TCR derives from a human donor with aplastic anemia. The specimen was sorted CD4+, CD8+, or CD8+CD57+ T cells (not recorded which) from PBMCs. In nucleotides, the CDR3 is TGTGCCAGCAGGGCAGGGGATCAGAACACTGAAGCTTTCTTT. It translates to CASRAGDQNTEAFF.